One sample yielded the 5 T cell receptor beta chains listed below, sequenced in a study of OX40 agonist ivuxolimab in advanced cancers. Method: immunoSEQ multiplex PCR; TCRdb's copy keeps in-frame clones and lacks some. The sample consists of some 79,000 clones, 88% of them appearing once. Here the sequenced sample was CD4+ or CD8+ T cells sorted from blood, taken in a trial of the OX40 agonist ivuxolimab. All receptors derive from an adult with an advanced solid tumor such as melanoma, head and neck, liver or kidney cancer.

The chain uses TRBV18 and TRBJ2-5; 7 bases are a match to TRBD1. This CDR3 has 15 amino acids. V trimming: 4 bases; J trimming: 1 base; junction bases outside the gene matches: 6. The germline V gene has CDR1 KGHSH and CDR2 LQKENI. CDR3 nucleotide sequence: TGTGCCAGCTCACGACCTGACAGGGTCCAAGAGACCCAGTACTTC. Encoded protein: CASSRPDRVQETQYF.

The chain employs TRBV18 and TRBJ2-1; TRBD2 might be the D (6 bases). Trimming pared 5 bases from V and 0 bases from J, leaving 14 bases between. The CDR3 loop spans 16 amino acids. The V gene's germline CDR1 is KGHSH and CDR2 LQKENI. The CDR3 DNA follows: TGTGCCAGCTCAAGGTCTAGCGTAAGCTCCTACAATGAGCAGTTCTTC. Residues: CASSRSSVSSYNEQFF. Based on the CDR3 plus reference TRBV18 and TRBJ2-1, the full variable domain is NAGVMQNPRHLVRRRGQEARLRCSPMKGHSHVYWYRQLPEEGLKFMVYLQKENIIDESGMPKERFSAEFPKEGPSILRIQQVVRGDSAAYFCASSRSSVSSYNEQFFGPGTRLTVL.

This clone was seen only a few times. The genes are TRBV6-5 and TRBJ2-7, with TRBD2 as a possible D gene (6 bases). Germline assignment: CDR1 MNHEY and CDR2 SVGAGI. The CDR3 has 15 residues. With 7 bases removed from V and 7 bases from J, the gap between germline ends came to 23 bases. Written as DNA, the CDR3 is TGTGCCAGCACCGCGGGGTGGGCTCGGGTCGGGGAGCAGTACTTC. It specifies CASTAGWARVGEQYF.

The chain combines TRBV15 with TRBJ2-7; 8 nucleotides agree with TRBD1. The CDR3 consists of 13 residues. CDR1 LNHNV and CDR2 YYDKDF come from the germline V gene (reference sequence). With V trimmed by 5 bases and J by 7 bases, 7 bases remained unmatched. The CDR3: CATSPDRVREQYF. In nucleotides, the CDR3 is TGTGCCACCAGCCCGGACAGGGTACGGGAGCAGTACTTC.

The rearrangement uses TRBV10-2 and TRBJ1-5; D ambiguous. Germline V CDR1 and CDR2: WSHSY, SAAADI. The CDR3 runs 12 residues. V lost 6 bases to trimming and J lost 7 bases, with 10 bases between them. The CDR3 protein is CASSSGNQPQHF. The CDR3 region has the DNA TGCGCCAGCAGCTCCGGGAACCAGCCCCAGCATTTT.